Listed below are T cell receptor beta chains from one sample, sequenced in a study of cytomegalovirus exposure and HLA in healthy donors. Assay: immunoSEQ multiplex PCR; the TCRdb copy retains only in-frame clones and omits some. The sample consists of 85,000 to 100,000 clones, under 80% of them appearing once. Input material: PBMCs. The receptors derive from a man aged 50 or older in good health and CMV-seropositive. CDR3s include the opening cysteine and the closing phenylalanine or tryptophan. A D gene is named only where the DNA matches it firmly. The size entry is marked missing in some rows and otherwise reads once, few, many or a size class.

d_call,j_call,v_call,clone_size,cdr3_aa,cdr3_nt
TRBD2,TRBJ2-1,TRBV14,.,CASSQVGLADYNEQFF,TGTGCCAGCAGCCAAGTCGGGCTAGCGGACTACAATGAGCAGTTCTTC
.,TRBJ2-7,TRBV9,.,CASSVTGQEQYF,TGTGCCAGCAGCGTTACAGGGCAGGAGCAGTACTTC
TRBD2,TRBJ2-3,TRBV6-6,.,CASSSPDGRGTDTQYF,TGTGCCAGCAGTAGCCCGGATGGGAGGGGAACAGATACGCAGTATTTT
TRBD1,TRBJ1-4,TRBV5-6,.,CASSSTGSAGEKLFF,TGTGCCAGCAGCTCGACAGGGTCCGCAGGTGAAAAACTGTTTTTT
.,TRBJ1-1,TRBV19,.,CASSIGNRGRSTEAFF,TGTGCCAGTAGTATAGGAAATCGGGGTCGGAGCACTGAAGCTTTCTTT
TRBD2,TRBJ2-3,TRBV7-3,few,CASSLKGGSGGDTQYF,TGTGCCAGCAGCTTAAAGGGAGGTAGCGGGGGAGATACGCAGTATTTT
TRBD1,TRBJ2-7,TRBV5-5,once,CASSTGTATLYEQYF,TGTGCCAGCAGCACCGGGACAGCGACTCTCTACGAGCAGTACTTC
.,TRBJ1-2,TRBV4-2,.,CASSQDTGLNYGYTF,TGTGCCAGCAGCCAAGACACAGGGCTTAACTATGGCTACACCTTC
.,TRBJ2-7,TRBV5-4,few,CATGQGLYEQYF,TGTGCCACCGGGCAGGGGCTATACGAGCAGTACTTC
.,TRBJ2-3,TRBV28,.,CASSRQGGLRDTQYF,TGTGCCAGCAGTAGACAGGGAGGTTTAAGAGATACGCAGTATTTT
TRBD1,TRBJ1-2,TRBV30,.,CAWSVRDRVLFNYGYTF,TGTGCCTGGAGTGTCAGGGACAGGGTCCTCTTCAACTATGGCTACACCTTC
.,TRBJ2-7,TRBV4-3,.,CASSHSHRVGYEQYF,TGCGCCAGCAGCCATTCCCACAGGGTGGGCTACGAGCAGTACTTC
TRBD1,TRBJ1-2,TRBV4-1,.,CASSRTSGQMEFGYTF,TGCGCCAGCAGCCGGACCTCGGGACAGATGGAGTTCGGCTACACCTTC
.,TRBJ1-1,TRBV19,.,CASSIAPGHIYGNTEAFF,TGTGCCAGTAGTATAGCTCCGGGACATATTTATGGGAACACTGAAGCTTTCTTT
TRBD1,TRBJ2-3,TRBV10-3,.,CAISPGQEADTQYF,TGTGCCATCAGCCCGGGACAGGAGGCAGATACGCAGTATTTT
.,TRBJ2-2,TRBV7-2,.,CASSPQEVWNTGELFF,TGTGCCAGCAGCCCTCAGGAGGTTTGGAACACCGGGGAGCTGTTTTTT
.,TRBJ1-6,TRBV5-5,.,CASSSYSSLYNSPLHF,TGTGCCAGCAGCTCCTACAGTTCACTCTATAATTCACCCCTCCACTTT
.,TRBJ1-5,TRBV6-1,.,CATSGTRAAQHF,TGTGCCACCTCGGGAACCCGGGCAGCCCAGCATTTT
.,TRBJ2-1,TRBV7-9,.,CASSLRGGFSNEQFF,TGTGCCAGCAGCTTAAGGGGGGGCTTCTCCAATGAGCAGTTCTTC
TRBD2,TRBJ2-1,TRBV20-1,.,CSARDGLALFF,TGCAGTGCTAGAGATGGACTAGCATTGTTCTTC
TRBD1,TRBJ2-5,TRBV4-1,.,CASSLDRVGETQYF,TGCGCCAGCAGCCTTGACAGGGTTGGTGAGACCCAGTACTTC
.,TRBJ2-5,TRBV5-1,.,CASSTTGYEQYF,TGCGCCAGCAGCACGACGGGATATGAGCAGTACTTC
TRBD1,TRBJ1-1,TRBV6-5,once,CASSYGGGDRGVEAFF,TGTGCCAGCAGTTACGGAGGTGGTGACAGGGGTGTTGAAGCTTTCTTT
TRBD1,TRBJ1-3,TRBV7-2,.,CASSYTGAGNTIYF,TGTGCCAGCAGCTACACAGGGGCTGGAAACACCATATATTTT
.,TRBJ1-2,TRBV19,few,CASRRAASGVQRGGYTF,TGTGCCAGTAGGAGGGCCGCTTCAGGGGTTCAACGGGGTGGCTACACCTTC
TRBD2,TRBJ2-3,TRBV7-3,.,CASSLFGASGGSGDTQYF,TGTGCCAGCAGCTTATTCGGGGCTAGCGGGGGTTCCGGAGATACGCAGTATTTT
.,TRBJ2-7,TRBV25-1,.,CASSDRVYEQYF,TGTGCCAGCAGTGATCGGGTGTACGAGCAGTACTTC
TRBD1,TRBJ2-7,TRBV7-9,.,CSSSLTGGRDEQYF,TGTTCCAGCAGCTTGACAGGGGGCCGGGACGAGCAGTACTTC
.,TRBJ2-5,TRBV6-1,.,CASSEWNGAQETQYF,TGTGCCAGCAGTGAATGGAACGGAGCCCAAGAGACCCAGTACTTC
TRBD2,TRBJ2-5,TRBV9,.,CASSAGHGGALETQYF,TGTGCCAGCAGCGCCGGACACGGGGGGGCGTTAGAGACCCAGTACTTC
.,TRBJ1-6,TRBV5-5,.,CASSPGNSYNSPLHF,TGTGCCAGCAGCCCCGGGAACTCCTATAATTCACCCCTCCACTTT
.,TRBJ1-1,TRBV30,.,CAWSVRVGGTEAFF,TGTGCCTGGAGTGTACGGGTCGGCGGCACTGAAGCTTTCTTT
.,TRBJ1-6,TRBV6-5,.,CASSQGASPLNF,TGTGCCAGCAGCCAAGGGGCCTCACCCCTCAACTTT
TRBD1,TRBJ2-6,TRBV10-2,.,CASSERAGTARSGANVLTF,TGCGCCAGCAGTGAGAGAGCCGGGACAGCCCGCTCTGGGGCCAACGTCCTGACTTTC
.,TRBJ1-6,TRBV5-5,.,CASSYNPGSDNSPLHF,TGTGCCAGCAGCTACAACCCAGGGTCGGATAATTCACCCCTCCACTTT
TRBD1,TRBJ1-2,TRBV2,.,CAGRQGDGYTF,TGTGCCGGCCGACAGGGAGATGGCTACACCTTC
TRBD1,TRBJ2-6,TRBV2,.,CASSGDRAGANVLTF,TGTGCCAGCAGTGGGGACAGGGCTGGGGCCAACGTCCTGACTTTC
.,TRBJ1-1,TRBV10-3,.,CAISDLRDLGAFF,TGTGCCATCAGTGATCTACGTGACCTAGGAGCTTTCTTT
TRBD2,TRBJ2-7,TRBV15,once,CATSISGGAQYEQYF,TGTGCCACCAGCATAAGCGGGGGGGCCCAGTACGAGCAGTACTTC
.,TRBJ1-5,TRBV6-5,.,CASSYSREGDQPQHF,TGTGCCAGCAGTTACTCGCGGGAGGGCGATCAGCCCCAGCATTTT
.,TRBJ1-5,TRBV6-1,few,CASSEVGGQQPQHF,TGTGCCAGCAGTGAAGTCGGGGGTCAACAGCCCCAGCATTTT
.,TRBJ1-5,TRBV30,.,CAWSRGHNQPQHF,TGTGCCTGGAGTAGGGGCCACAATCAGCCCCAGCATTTT
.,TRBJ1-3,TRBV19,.,CASKHRHHDSGNTIYF,TGTGCCAGTAAACATAGACACCACGATTCTGGAAACACCATATATTTT
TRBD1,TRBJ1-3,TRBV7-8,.,CASSLAGTGFGNTIYF,TGTGCCAGCAGCTTAGCGGGGACAGGGTTCGGAAACACCATATATTTT
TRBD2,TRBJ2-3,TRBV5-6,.,CASSPPGGGAQYF,TGTGCCAGCAGCCCTCCGGGGGGTGGTGCGCAGTATTTT
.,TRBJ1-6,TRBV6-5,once,CASSYGSWSPLHF,TGTGCCAGCAGTTACGGCAGTTGGTCACCCCTCCACTTT
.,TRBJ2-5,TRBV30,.,CAWSLTSIFETQYF,TGTGCCTGGAGTCTGACTAGTATCTTTGAGACCCAGTACTTC
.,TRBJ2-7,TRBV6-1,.,CASSEWTGTMLTKGGGLHEQYF,TGTGCCAGCAGTGAATGGACGGGAACGATGTTAACTAAGGGGGGGGGCCTCCACGAGCAGTACTTC
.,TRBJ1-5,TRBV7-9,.,CASGETSGNQPQHF,TGTGCCAGCGGAGAGACCTCGGGGAATCAGCCCCAGCATTTT
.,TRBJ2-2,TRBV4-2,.,CASSPSVTGELFF,TGTGCCAGCAGCCCTAGCGTCACCGGGGAGCTGTTTTTT
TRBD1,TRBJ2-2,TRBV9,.,CASSTRTGGITGELFF,TGTGCCAGCAGCACCCGGACAGGGGGAATCACCGGGGAGCTGTTTTTT
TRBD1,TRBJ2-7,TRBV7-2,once,CASSDLGTAEQYF,TGTGCCAGCAGCGACCTCGGGACAGCCGAGCAGTACTTC
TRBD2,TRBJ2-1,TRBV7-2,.,CASSPGGNEQFF,TGTGCCAGCAGCCCGGGGGGCAATGAGCAGTTCTTC
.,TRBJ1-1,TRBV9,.,CASSTVGGPTEAFF,TGTGCCAGCAGCACAGTGGGGGGGCCCACTGAAGCTTTCTTT
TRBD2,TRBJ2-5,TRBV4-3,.,CASSQRGTSGGQETQYF,TGCGCCAGCAGCCAAAGAGGGACTAGCGGGGGACAAGAGACCCAGTACTTC